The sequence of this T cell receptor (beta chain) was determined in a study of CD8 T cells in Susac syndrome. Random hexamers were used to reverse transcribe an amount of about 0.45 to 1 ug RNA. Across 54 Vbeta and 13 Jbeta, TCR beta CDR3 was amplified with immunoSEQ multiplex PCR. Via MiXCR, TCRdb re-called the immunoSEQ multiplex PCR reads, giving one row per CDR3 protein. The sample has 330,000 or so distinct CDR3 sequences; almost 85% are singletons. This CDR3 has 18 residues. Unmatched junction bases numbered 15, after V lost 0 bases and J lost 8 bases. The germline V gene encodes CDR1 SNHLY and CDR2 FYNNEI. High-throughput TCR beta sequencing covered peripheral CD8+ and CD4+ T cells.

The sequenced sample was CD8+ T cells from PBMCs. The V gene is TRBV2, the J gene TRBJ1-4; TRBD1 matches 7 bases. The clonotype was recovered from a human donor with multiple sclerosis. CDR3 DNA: TGTGCCAGCAGTGAAGCTCCTCAAGCAGGGGGGACCAGGGAAAAACTGTTTTTT. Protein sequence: CASSEAPQAGGTREKLFF. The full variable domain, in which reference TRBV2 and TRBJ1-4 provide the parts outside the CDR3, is EPEVTQTPSHQVTQMGQEVILRCVPISNHLYFYWYRQILGQKVEFLVSFYNNEISEKSEIFDDQFSVERPDGSNFTLKIRSTKLEDSAMYFCASSEAPQAGGTREKLFFGSGTQLSVL.